A single sample is the source of the 8 T cell receptor beta chains below, sequenced in a study of cytomegalovirus exposure and HLA in healthy donors. A multiplex PCR was run with 60 Vbeta primers and 13 Jbeta primers. Measured with immunoSEQ multiplex PCR; TCRdb has only the in-frame clones, and not every one. This sample's table reports about 88,000 clones. The sample taken for sequencing was PBMCs. All receptors come from a girl aged 10-17 years in good health and CMV-seropositive.

The V call is TRBV4-1, the J call TRBJ2-4; possible D gene TRBD2, 6 bases. The V and J ends lost 1 base and 3 bases respectively, with 10 bases between them. The CDR3 loop spans 15 amino acids. In germline, CDR1 is MGHRA, CDR2 YSYEKL. The DNA of the CDR3 is TGCGCCAGCAGCCAAGTCGGGGGACTCAAAAACATTCAGTACTTC. Encoded protein: CASSQVGGLKNIQYF.

The rearrangement joins TRBV4-3 to TRBJ1-2; no definite D call. Trimming shortened V by 0 bases and J by 4 bases, and 15 bases separated the two germline ends. The germline gives CDR1 LGHNA, CDR2 YSLEER. The CDR3 sequence is 16 residues long. CDR3 region: CASSQDLVLTLYGYTF. In DNA form, the CDR3 reads TGCGCCAGCAGCCAAGATCTCGTTTTGACACTCTATGGCTACACCTTC.

The rearrangement uses TRBV28 and TRBJ2-2, with TRBD1 identical over 8 bases. The CDR3 length is 17 residues. After removal of 10 bases from V and 2 bases from J, the junction contained 15 bases not matched to a gene. Germline assignment: CDR1 MDHEN and CDR2 SYDVKM. The CDR3 loop is CATGAPLGQGNTGELFF. The CDR3 DNA follows: TGTGCCACCGGAGCGCCACTCGGACAGGGAAACACCGGGGAGCTGTTTTTT. The full variable domain, rest sourced from reference TRBV28 and TRBJ2-2, is DVKVTQSSRYLVKRTGEKVFLECVQDMDHENMFWYRQDPGLGLRLIYFSYDVKMKEKGDIPEGYSVSREKKERFSLILESASTNQTSMYLCATGAPLGQGNTGELFFGEGSRLTVL.

The genes are TRBV6-5 and TRBJ1-6, with D perhaps TRBD1 (6 bases). The CDR3 sequence is 16 residues long. The germline V and J ends were trimmed by 4 bases and 7 bases, with 17 bases remaining between them. CDR1 MNHEY and CDR2 SVGAGI come from the germline V gene. CDR3 residues: CASSSARQGTNSPLHF. The CDR3 DNA reads as TGTGCCAGCAGTTCTGCCCGGCAGGGGACCAATTCACCCCTCCACTTT.

The chain employs TRBV7-9 and TRBJ2-2; 9 nucleotides agree with TRBD1. Germline V gene lookup returns CDR1 SEHNR and CDR2 FQNEAQ (reference sequence). CDR3 length: 14 residues. The V segment lost 7 bases and the J segment 3 bases; nucleotides outside the gene matches: 3. CDR3 protein: CASNRDRDTGELFF. CDR3 nucleotide sequence: TGTGCCAGCAACCGGGACAGGGACACCGGGGAGCTGTTTTTT.

A remark on this clone: The junction does not match germline at one end; this may be a read error. The CDR3 DNA reads TGTGCCACAGGGGACAACACTGAAGATTTCTTT. Amino acids: CATGDNTEDFF. The gene calls are TRBV28 and TRBJ1-1; D possibly corresponds to TRBD1 (6 bases). CDR3 length equals 11 residues. Germline V gives CDR1 MDHEN, CDR2 SYDVKM.

The J gene is TRBJ2-2, the V gene TRBV18, with 7 positions matching TRBD2. Trimming cost V 3 bases and J 4 bases; bases outside gene matches: 2. The germline V gene encodes CDR1 KGHSH and CDR2 LQKENI. The CDR3 runs 14 residues. CDR3 amino acids: CASSPGGGTGELFF. For the CDR3, the DNA is TGTGCCAGCTCACCGGGCGGGGGCACCGGGGAGCTGTTTTTT.

The chain couples TRBV5-4 to TRBJ2-2; possible D gene TRBD2, 5 bases. There are 16 residues in the CDR3. The V gene lost 2 bases and the J gene lost 4 bases, with 15 bases spanning the gap. Germline CDR1 SGHNT, CDR2 YYREEE (reference sequence). The CDR3 here is CASSLSASGSTGELFF. As DNA, the CDR3 is TGTGCCAGCAGCTTATCCGCGAGCGGCTCCACCGGGGAGCTGTTTTTT.